The 26 T cell receptor beta chains below all came from one sample that was sequenced in a study of T cell responses to AZD1222 COVID-19 vaccine. The table came from immunoSEQ multiplex PCR; TCRdb's copy has only in-frame clones and leaves some out. The repertoire has some 200,000 clones, roughly 88% of them found once; the top ten carry roughly 0.99%. The material sequenced was peripheral blood, taken on day 0 of AZD1222 vaccination. The receptors originated from an adult in good health.

This chain connects TRBV25-1 to TRBJ2-7; D might be TRBD1 (6 bases). Trimming cost V 4 bases and J 2 bases, with 9 bases left between them. This CDR3 is 13 amino acids long. Germline V lookup: CDR1 MGHDK, CDR2 SYGVNS. The CDR3 is CASSATGPYEQYF. The CDR3 region has the DNA TGTGCCAGCAGTGCAACAGGGCCCTACGAGCAGTACTTC.

V is TRBV28 and J is TRBJ1-2; 9 bases are shared with TRBD1. Unmatched junction bases numbered 8, after V lost 1 base and J lost 8 bases. From germline, CDR1 is MDHEN and CDR2 SYDVKM. The CDR3 loop spans 15 amino acids. CDR3 region: CASSLSPGQGFGYTF. The CDR3 DNA follows: TGTGCCAGCAGTTTATCCCCGGGACAGGGCTTCGGCTACACCTTC.

This rearrangement joins TRBV3-1 (or the pseudogene TRBV3-2) to TRBJ2-5, with D tentatively TRBD1 (6 bases). CDR1 is LGHDT, CDR2 YNNKEL, per germline (reference sequence). This CDR3 is built from 16 residues. Trimming took 1 base from V and 3 from J, leaving 15 bases between them. CDR3 sequence (DNA): TGTGCCAGCAGCCAAGGAATAGCAGGGGACAAAGAGACCCAGTACTTC. This sequence encodes CASSQGIAGDKETQYF.

Only one count was recorded for this clone. The chain is built from TRBV13 and TRBJ1-3; D ambiguous. The CDR3 covers 16 residues. The germline V and J ends were trimmed by 1 base and 0 bases, with 10 bases remaining between them. Germline assignment: CDR1 PRHDT and CDR2 FYEKMQ (reference sequence). Here the CDR3 reads CASSLVRASSGNTIYF. CDR3 nucleotides: TGTGCCAGCAGCTTAGTTCGGGCGAGCTCTGGAAACACCATATATTTT.

This chain connects TRBV29-1 to TRBJ1-1; a weak D match, TRBD1 (6 bases). This CDR3 comprises 12 residues. Per the germline V gene, CDR1 is SQVTM and CDR2 is ANQGSEA. V lost 6 bases and J 3 bases, leaving 11 bases between the germline ends. The DNA of the CDR3 is TGCAGCGTCCAAGGGGGGGACACTGAAGCTTTCTTT. It encodes CSVQGGDTEAFF.

The chain couples TRBV4-1 to TRBJ2-2; 9 bases map to TRBD1. The germline V gene has CDR1 MGHRA and CDR2 YSYEKL. This CDR3 is built from 14 residues. J gave up 8 bases and V 4 bases, and 5 bases lay outside the gene matches. CDR3 sequence reads: CASSLRDRVGELFF. CDR3 coding DNA: TGCGCCAGCAGCCTCCGGGACAGGGTGGGGGAGCTGTTTTTT.

The chain employs TRBV11-2 and TRBJ1-5; possible D gene TRBD1, 5 bases. Germline V gene lookup returns CDR1 SGHAT and CDR2 FQNNGV. V lost 1 base and J lost 7, with 11 bases in between. CDR3 length equals 14 residues. CDR3 loop: CASSLGGARQPQHF. For the CDR3, the DNA is TGTGCCAGCAGCTTAGGCGGGGCGCGACAGCCCCAGCATTTT.

This chain links TRBV18 with TRBJ2-5; D is uncertain. Germline-derived CDR1 and CDR2 are KGHSH and LQKENI. This CDR3 has 11 residues. With 5 bases removed from V and 1 base from J, the gap between germline ends came to 2 bases. CDR3 loop: CASSGQETQYF. The CDR3 DNA is TGTGCCAGCTCAGGCCAAGAGACCCAGTACTTC.

The rearrangement joins TRBV5-1 to TRBJ2-7; the match to TRBD2 covers 7 bases. The germline CDR1 and CDR2 sequences are SGHRS and YFSETQ. CDR3 size: 15 residues. The junction had 18 bases not matched to a gene; V was cut back by 8 bases and J by 7 bases. CDR3 amino acids: CASARAGEGPGEQYF. CDR3 DNA sequence: TGCGCCAGTGCCCGGGCGGGAGAGGGTCCGGGTGAGCAGTACTTC.

J is TRBJ2-7 and V is TRBV7-8; D possibly corresponds to TRBD1 (5 bases). This CDR3 region has 13 residues. Germline V lookup: CDR1 SGHVS, CDR2 FQNEAQ. Trimming removed 5 bases at V and 4 bases at J, with 12 bases between. For the CDR3, the DNA is TGTGCCAGCAGCCCCCCCCAGGGATACGAGCAGTACTTC. Translated, it gives CASSPPQGYEQYF.

V and J are TRBV19 and TRBJ2-3, with a tentative D call TRBD2 (6 bases). The CDR3 runs 14 residues. V dropped 8 bases and J dropped 0 bases, with 12 bases sitting between them. Germline V gene data show CDR1 as LNHDA and CDR2 as SQIVND (reference sequence). The CDR3 spells CASRAGGSTDTQYF. DNA of the CDR3: TGTGCCAGTCGAGCCGGGGGTAGCACAGATACGCAGTATTTT. Full variable domain (outside the CDR3, taken from reference TRBV19 and TRBJ2-3): DGGITQSPKYLFRKEGQNVTLSCEQNLNHDAMYWYRQDPGQGLRLIYYSQIVNDFQKGDIAEGYSVSREKKESFPLTVTSAQKNPTAFYLCASRAGGSTDTQYFGPGTRLTVL.

This clone has a single count. This chain links TRBV2 with TRBJ2-1, with D perhaps matching TRBD2 (6 bases). The CDR3 is 15 amino acids. The germline gives CDR1 SNHLY, CDR2 FYNNEI. V dropped 7 bases and J dropped 4 bases, with 17 bases sitting between them. DNA for the CDR3: TGTGCCAGCACTAGCGTCGGGACCTCGTACAATGAGCAGTTCTTC. This codes for CASTSVGTSYNEQFF.

V gene TRBV28 combines with J gene TRBJ2-4, with D unresolved. Germline-derived CDR1 and CDR2 are MDHEN and SYDVKM. V dropped 4 bases and J dropped 0 bases, with 10 bases sitting between them. The CDR3 spans 15 residues. Written as DNA, the CDR3 is TGTGCCAGCAGTTCCCAGGAACTAGCCAAAAACATTCAGTACTTC. It encodes CASSSQELAKNIQYF.

This clone was found once. This rearrangement joins TRBV28 to TRBJ1-5; D uncertain. The CDR3 runs to 11 residues. V lost 2 bases and J 11 bases, leaving 7 bases between the germline ends. Looked up from germline, CDR1 is MDHEN and CDR2 is SYDVKM. The CDR3 DNA reads as TGTGCCAGCAGTTTAGTCCAGTCCCAGCATTTT. Its protein is CASSLVQSQHF.

This rearrangement joins TRBV4-1 to TRBJ1-1; D is uncertain. There are 14 residues in the CDR3. V lost 4 bases to trimming and J lost 0 bases, with 9 bases between them. Germline V gives CDR1 MGHRA, CDR2 YSYEKL. The CDR3 here is CASSPRRMNTEAFF. The CDR3 coding sequence is TGCGCCAGCAGCCCCCGGAGGATGAACACTGAAGCTTTCTTT.

The CDR3 region has the DNA TGTGCCAGCAGCAAAGTAGCACCGAACTATGGCTACACCTTC. It yields the protein CASSKVAPNYGYTF. V and J are TRBV21-1 and TRBJ1-2. TRBV21-1 is listed as a pseudogene. This CDR3 is 14 amino acids long.

The chain employs TRBV24-1 and TRBJ2-4; 10 nucleotides match TRBD1. Unmatched junction bases numbered 7, after V lost 7 bases and J lost 8 bases. CDR1 is KGHDR and CDR2 is SFDVKD in the germline V gene. The CDR3 runs 14 residues. The CDR3 spells CATRGTGDRDIQYF. In DNA, the CDR3 is TGTGCCACCAGAGGGACAGGGGATCGGGACATTCAGTACTTC.

This chain links TRBV4-1 with TRBJ2-1; D ambiguous. Per germline, CDR1 MGHRA and CDR2 YSYEKL. The CDR3 is 18 amino acids. Deletions cut 0 bases from V and 0 bases from J, with 15 bases between. CDR3 sequence reads: CASSQELRRPSSYNEQFF. The DNA of the CDR3 is TGCGCCAGCAGCCAAGAATTACGGCGGCCCAGCTCCTACAATGAGCAGTTCTTC.

The CDR3 spells CASIAMGTDTQYF. The CDR3 region has the DNA TGTGCCAGCATCGCCATGGGCACAGATACGCAGTATTTT. The V call is TRBV7-9, the J call TRBJ2-3; D uncertain. Germline CDR1 is SEHNR and CDR2 is FQNEAQ (reference sequence). The CDR3 is 13 residues long. V was shortened by 7 bases and J by 1 base, with 9 bases between the two germline ends.

The V gene is TRBV19, the J gene TRBJ2-3, with 7 bases fitting TRBD1. The germline V gene encodes CDR1 LNHDA and CDR2 SQIVND (reference sequence). The length of the CDR3 is 20 residues. V lost 7 bases and J lost 0; bases outside the gene matches: 22. The DNA for the CDR3 is TGTGCCAGTACCAATAGGGGGCACAGCCAAGTGGGGGCTAGCACAGATACGCAGTATTTT. Translating it yields CASTNRGHSQVGASTDTQYF.

The rearrangement uses TRBV15 and TRBJ1-4, with TRBD1 as a possible D gene (6 bases). There are 14 residues in the CDR3. V was pared by 4 bases and J by 8 bases, with 14 bases between. Germline V gene data show CDR1 as LNHNV and CDR2 as YYDKDF (reference sequence). The DNA for the CDR3 is TGTGCCACCAGCAAGGGGGAATCGGTGGAAAAACTGTTTTTT. As protein: CATSKGESVEKLFF.

The CDR3 nucleotides are TGCGCCAGCAGCTTGGACAGGGGAACTGAAGCTTTCTTT. It is translated as CASSLDRGTEAFF. V gene TRBV5-1 combines with J gene TRBJ1-1; TRBD1 aligns across 7 bases. Germline assignment: CDR1 SGHRS and CDR2 YFSETQ. This CDR3 contains 13 residues. V shed 0 bases, J shed 5 bases, and the junction held 1 base outside the gene matches.

This chain joins TRBV6-5 and TRBJ1-5; D is perhaps TRBD1 (5 bases). V gave up 10 bases and J gave up 7 bases, with 20 bases separating them. This CDR3 has 14 residues. CDR1 MNHEY and CDR2 SVGAGI come from the germline V gene. The CDR3 DNA is TGTGCCACCTCACGGCGCGGGGGGAAACAGCCCCAGCATTTT. Its protein is CATSRRGGKQPQHF.

The V gene is TRBV6-5, the J gene TRBJ1-1; 8 nucleotides align to TRBD1. CDR3 length: 13 residues. CDR1 is MNHEY and CDR2 is SVGAGI in the germline V gene. V dropped 2 bases and J dropped 7; count of bases not matched to a gene: 3. CDR3 protein: CASSYPDRGEAFF. The DNA for the CDR3 is TGTGCCAGCAGTTACCCAGACAGGGGTGAAGCTTTCTTT.

CDR3: CASSQPGLADESYEQYF. As DNA, the CDR3 is TGTGCCAGCTCACAACCGGGGCTAGCGGATGAGTCCTACGAGCAGTACTTC. The rearrangement uses TRBV18 and TRBJ2-7; 7 bases align to TRBD2. The CDR3 sequence is 17 residues long. Losses at the gene ends were 4 bases for V and 1 base for J; bases not matched to a gene: 13. The germline gives CDR1 KGHSH, CDR2 LQKENI.

This chain links TRBV9 with TRBJ1-1, with 8 positions matching TRBD1. V trimming: 8 bases; J trimming: 2 bases; junction bases outside the gene matches: 5. The length of the CDR3 is 13 residues. Germline CDR1 reads SGDLS; CDR2 reads YYNGEE. CDR3 in amino acids: CASAGQGNTEAFF. CDR3 DNA: TGTGCCAGTGCCGGACAGGGAAACACTGAAGCTTTCTTT.